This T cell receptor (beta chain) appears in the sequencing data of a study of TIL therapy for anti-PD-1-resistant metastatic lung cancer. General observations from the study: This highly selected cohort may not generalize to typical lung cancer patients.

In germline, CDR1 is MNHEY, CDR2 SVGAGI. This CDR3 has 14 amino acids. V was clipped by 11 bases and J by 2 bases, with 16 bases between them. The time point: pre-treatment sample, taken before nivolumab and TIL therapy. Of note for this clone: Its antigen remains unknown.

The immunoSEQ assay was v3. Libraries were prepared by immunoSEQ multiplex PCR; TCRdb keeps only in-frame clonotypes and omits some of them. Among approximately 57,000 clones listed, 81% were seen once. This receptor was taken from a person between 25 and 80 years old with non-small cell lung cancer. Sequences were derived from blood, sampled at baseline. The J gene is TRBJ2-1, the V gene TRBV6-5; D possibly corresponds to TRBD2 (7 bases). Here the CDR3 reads CASGGRSAYNEQFF. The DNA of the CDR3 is TGTGCCTCGGGGGGCAGGTCTGCCTACAATGAGCAGTTCTTC.